This T cell receptor (beta chain) appears in the sequencing data of a study of T cells after yellow fever vaccination. This clonotype was seen more than once but under ten times. TCRdb itself ran the 5' RACE reads through MiXCR, one entry per CDR3 protein. The repertoire holds some 560,000 distinct CDR3 sequences, with 15% to 20% as singletons. Germline assignment: CDR1 DFQATT and CDR2 SNEGSKA (reference sequence). CDR3 length equals 17 residues. V dropped 5 bases and J dropped 5; count of bases not matched to a gene: 20. The sequence was obtained from a young man who received the YFV17D yellow fever vaccine. The material was PBMCs, obtained 15 days after the yellow fever booster vaccination. The V and J genes are TRBV20-1 and TRBJ2-5; 7 nucleotides align to TRBD1. The CDR3 here is CSAHRGHGTGARETQYF. The CDR3 DNA sequence: TGCAGTGCTCACAGGGGCCACGGAACAGGGGCCCGGGAGACCCAGTACTTC.